The 17 T cell receptor beta chains given below trace back to one sample, sequenced in a study of PD-L1 blockade in urothelial cancer. Time point in this sample: pretreatment peripheral blood. The data were produced by immunoSEQ multiplex PCR, yet TCRdb's version contains in-frame clones alone and is incomplete. Of 45,000 to 55,000 clones listed, less than 85% are singletons. The specimen comprised PBMCs, sampled around atezolizumab (anti-PD-L1) treatment. The receptors here all came from a man between 65 and 79 years old with urothelial cancer.

Worth noting for this clone: The same CDR3 is also encoded by other DNA sequences in this sample. The V gene is TRBV18, the J gene TRBJ2-7, with 9 bases that match TRBD1. The ends lost 0 bases at V and 3 bases at J; junction bases unmatched: 3. The CDR3 has 15 amino acids. The germline V gene encodes CDR1 KGHSH and CDR2 LQKENI. CDR3 coding DNA: TGTGCCAGCTCACCACCGGGACAGGGTTTCTACGAGCAGTACTTC. Translation: CASSPPGQGFYEQYF.

V usage is TRBV11-3 and J usage is TRBJ2-5, with TRBD1 identical over 8 bases. Unmatched junction bases numbered 9, after V lost 5 bases and J lost 4 bases. Per germline, CDR1 SGHNT and CDR2 YENEEA. The CDR3 contains 15 residues. In DNA, the CDR3 is TGTGCCAGCAGCCGCAACAGGGGGACTGGAGAGACCCAGTACTTC. Translating it yields CASSRNRGTGETQYF.

The V and J genes are TRBV15 and TRBJ2-1; D is uncertain. The CDR3 is 17 amino acids. V gave up 0 bases and J gave up 0 bases, with 12 bases separating them. CDR1 and CDR2 (germline): LNHNV, YYDKDF (reference sequence). CDR3 in DNA: TGTGCCACCAGCAGAGATCGTGCGGAGAGCTCCTACAATGAGCAGTTCTTC. Translating gives CATSRDRAESSYNEQFF. The whole variable domain, remainder taken from reference TRBV15 and TRBJ2-1, is DAMVIQNPRYQVTQFGKPVTLSCSQTLNHNVMYWYQQKSSQAPKLLFHYYDKDFNNEADTPDNFQSRRPNTSFCFLDIRSPGLGDTAMYLCATSRDRAESSYNEQFFGPGTRLTVL.

The rearrangement uses TRBV5-1 and TRBJ2-2, with unresolved D. CDR3 size: 11 residues. V lost 7 bases and J lost 5, with 6 bases in between. CDR1 and CDR2 (germline): SGHRS, YFSETQ. The CDR3 loop is CASLGTGELFF. The DNA for the CDR3 is TGCGCCAGCCTCGGGACCGGGGAGCTGTTTTTT.

This clone was recorded a few times. This chain connects TRBV18 to TRBJ1-1; TRBD1 aligns across 8 bases. This CDR3 comprises 14 residues. The V segment lost 5 bases and the J segment 4 bases; nucleotides outside the gene matches: 6. CDR1 KGHSH and CDR2 LQKENI come from the germline V gene. The CDR3 nucleotides are TGTGCCAGCTCAGGGATGACAGGGGCCACTGAAGCTTTCTTT. Translating it yields CASSGMTGATEAFF. Full variable domain (missing parts from reference TRBV18 and TRBJ1-1): NAGVMQNPRHLVRRRGQEARLRCSPMKGHSHVYWYRQLPEEGLKFMVYLQKENIIDESGMPKERFSAEFPKEGPSILRIQQVVRGDSAAYFCASSGMTGATEAFFGQGTRLTVV.

The chain carries TRBV6-1 and TRBJ1-2; D remains ambiguous. The germline gives CDR1 MNHNS, CDR2 SASEGT. The CDR3 sequence is 13 residues long. V was shortened by 8 bases and J by 4 bases, with 14 bases between the two germline ends. The DNA for the CDR3 is TGTGCCAGCGGTTTGTCGTCAGGCTATGGCTACACCTTC. It codes for CASGLSSGYGYTF.

The rearrangement joins TRBV5-6 to TRBJ2-5; weak D call: TRBD2 (6 bases). This CDR3 is 15 amino acids long. Trimming removed 4 bases from V and 4 bases from J, with 17 bases in between. Germline V gives CDR1 SGHDT, CDR2 YYEEEE. CDR3 sequence: CASSLRRMGGETQYF. DNA of the CDR3: TGTGCCAGCAGCCTACGACGGATGGGGGGAGAGACCCAGTACTTC.

This rearrangement joins TRBV10-3 to TRBJ1-1; TRBD1 matches 10 bases. Trimming cost V 5 bases and J 12 bases; bases outside gene matches: 6. The CDR3 has 12 residues. Looked up from germline, CDR1 is ENHRY and CDR2 is SYGVKD. CDR3 sequence: CAISPGQGETFF. The CDR3 DNA follows: TGTGCCATCAGTCCAGGACAGGGGGAAACTTTCTTT.

This sequence joins TRBV2 and TRBJ1-2, with 8 bases identical to TRBD1. Losses at the gene ends were 8 bases for V and 8 bases for J; bases not matched to a gene: 13. Germline lookup yields CDR1 SNHLY and CDR2 FYNNEI. CDR3 length: 14 amino acids. The CDR3 DNA reads TGTGCCAGCCGGGGGTCCGGGACAGGACGCGGCTACACCTTC. Translated, it gives CASRGSGTGRGYTF. Supplemented by reference TRBV2 and TRBJ1-2, the full variable domain reads EPEVTQTPSHQVTQMGQEVILRCVPISNHLYFYWYRQILGQKVEFLVSFYNNEISEKSEIFDDQFSVERPDGSNFTLKIRSTKLEDSAMYFCASRGSGTGRGYTFGSGTRLTVV.

The chain recombines TRBV5-4 with TRBJ1-4; 7 nucleotides line up with TRBD1. CDR1 SGHNT and CDR2 YYREEE come from the germline V gene (reference sequence). J lost 5 bases, V lost 4 bases, and 8 bases had no gene match. There are 15 residues in the CDR3. The CDR3 region is CASSLRTGGNEKLFF. CDR3 bases: TGTGCCAGCAGCCTTAGGACAGGAGGAAATGAAAAACTGTTTTTT.

This clone was detected only a few times. The chain uses TRBV2 and TRBJ2-5; D unresolved. Trimming took off 7 bases at V and 5 bases at J, with 8 bases between the two ends. The CDR3 is 11 amino acids. Germline values: CDR1 SNHLY, CDR2 FYNNEI. The CDR3: CASNPLETQYF. CDR3 nucleotide sequence: TGTGCCAGCAATCCATTGGAGACCCAGTACTTC.

The chain links TRBV30 to TRBJ2-5; TRBD1 agrees at 9 bases. The CDR3 totals 15 residues. CDR1 is GTSNPN and CDR2 is SVGIG in the germline V gene (reference sequence). V was clipped by 1 base and J by 2 bases; unmatched bases: 5. In DNA, the CDR3 is TGTGCCTGGAGTGAACCGGGACAGGGACAAGAGACCCAGTACTTC. Translated: CAWSEPGQGQETQYF.

CDR3 DNA sequence: TGTGCCAGCTCACGCGACAGGGGGCTCTACGAGCAGTACTTC. Residues: CASSRDRGLYEQYF. This sequence joins TRBV18 and TRBJ2-7; TRBD1 aligns across 10 bases. This CDR3 has 14 amino acids. With V trimmed by 4 bases and J by 3 bases, 3 bases remained unmatched. Per the germline V gene, CDR1 is KGHSH and CDR2 is LQKENI. Looking up the rest from reference TRBV18 and TRBJ2-7 gives the full variable domain: NAGVMQNPRHLVRRRGQEARLRCSPMKGHSHVYWYRQLPEEGLKFMVYLQKENIIDESGMPKERFSAEFPKEGPSILRIQQVVRGDSAAYFCASSRDRGLYEQYFGPGTRLTVT.

CDR3 coding DNA: TGTGCCATCAGGGAGAACCGGGGCGAGCAGTACTTC. Its protein is CAIRENRGEQYF. The chain has TRBV10-3 and TRBJ2-7, with D tentatively TRBD2 (5 bases). This CDR3 region has 12 residues. V was clipped by 6 bases and J by 6 bases, with 12 bases between them. CDR1 is ENHRY and CDR2 is SYGVKD in the germline V gene.

The chain is built from TRBV5-1 and TRBJ2-7, with TRBD1 matching over 7 bases. Germline assignment: CDR1 SGHRS and CDR2 YFSETQ. Trimming cost V 4 bases and J 2 bases; bases outside gene matches: 3. The CDR3 is 13 residues long. As DNA, the CDR3 is TGCGCCAGCAGCCGGGACAGCACCTACGAGCAGTACTTC. This codes for CASSRDSTYEQYF.

V gene TRBV6-5 combines with J gene TRBJ2-1; D is uncertain. Germline V lookup: CDR1 MNHEY, CDR2 SVGAGI. This CDR3 contains 13 residues. Trimming pared 4 bases from V and 4 bases from J, leaving 8 bases between. The CDR3 loop reads CASSFSLYNEQFF. The CDR3 nucleotides are TGTGCCAGCAGTTTCTCCTTATACAATGAGCAGTTCTTC.

CDR3 residues: CACGRAGTDTQYF. The CDR3, as DNA: TGTGCCTGTGGGAGGGCCGGCACAGATACGCAGTATTTT. V usage is TRBV19 and J usage is TRBJ2-3; 7 bases map to TRBD2. Germline CDR1 is LNHDA and CDR2 is SQIVND (reference sequence). Losses at the gene ends were 11 bases for V and 1 base for J; bases not matched to a gene: 6. This CDR3 comprises 13 residues.